This TCR beta chain was captured in a study of blood T cell repertoires in COVID-19. Measured with immunoSEQ multiplex PCR; TCRdb has only the in-frame clones, and not every one. The table shows 450,000 or so clones, with roughly 90% occurring only once. Per germline, CDR1 LGHDT and CDR2 YNNKEL (reference sequence). CDR3 size: 13 residues. The V end lost 4 bases, the J end lost 5 bases, and 11 bases lay between the germline ends. The J gene is TRBJ1-2, the V gene TRBV3-1 (or the pseudogene TRBV3-2), with D maybe TRBD1 (5 bases). The source of this sequence is a man younger than 35 with COVID-19, enrolled during active disease. The sequenced sample consisted of peripheral blood. This chain's CDR3 is CASSPGHFYGYTF. Written as DNA, the CDR3 is TGTGCCAGCAGCCCAGGACATTTTTATGGCTACACCTTC.